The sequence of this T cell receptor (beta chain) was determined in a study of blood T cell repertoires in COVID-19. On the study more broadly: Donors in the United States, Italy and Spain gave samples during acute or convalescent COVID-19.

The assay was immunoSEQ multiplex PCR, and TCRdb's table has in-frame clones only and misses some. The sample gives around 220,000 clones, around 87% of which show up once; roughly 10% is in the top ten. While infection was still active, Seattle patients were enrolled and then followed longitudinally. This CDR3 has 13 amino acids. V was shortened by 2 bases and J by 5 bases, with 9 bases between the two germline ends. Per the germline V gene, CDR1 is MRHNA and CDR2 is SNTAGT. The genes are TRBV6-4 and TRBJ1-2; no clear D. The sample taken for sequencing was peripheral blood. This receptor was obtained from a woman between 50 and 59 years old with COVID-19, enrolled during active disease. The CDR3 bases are TGTGCCAGCAGTGACCAAAGAGGTTATGGCTACACCTTC. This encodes CASSDQRGYGYTF.